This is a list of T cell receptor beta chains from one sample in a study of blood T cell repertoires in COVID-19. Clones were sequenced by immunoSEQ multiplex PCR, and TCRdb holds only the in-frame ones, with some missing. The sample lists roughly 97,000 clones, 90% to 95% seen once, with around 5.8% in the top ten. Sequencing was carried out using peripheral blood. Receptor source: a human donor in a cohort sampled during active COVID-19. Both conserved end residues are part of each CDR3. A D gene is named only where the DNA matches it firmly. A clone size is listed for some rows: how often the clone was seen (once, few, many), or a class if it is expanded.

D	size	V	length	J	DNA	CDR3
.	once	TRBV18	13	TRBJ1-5	TGTGCCAGCTCACCCATCAGTGGTCAGCCCCAGCATTTT	CASSPISGQPQHF
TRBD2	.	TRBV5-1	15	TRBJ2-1	TGCGCCAGCAGCTGGACTAGCGTCCCCTACAATGAGCAGTTCTTC	CASSWTSVPYNEQFF
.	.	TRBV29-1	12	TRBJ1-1	TGCAGCGTTGCTGAGGCGGGTGGTGAAGCTTTCTTT	CSVAEAGGEAFF
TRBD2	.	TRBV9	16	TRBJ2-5	TGTGCCAGCAGCGTAGGCGGGGGAGCTTCCCAAGAGACCCAGTACTTC	CASSVGGGASQETQYF
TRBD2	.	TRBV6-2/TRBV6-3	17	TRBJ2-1	TGTGCCAGCAGTTACTCGGGCCTAGCGGGGGTCTACAATGAGCAGTTCTTC	CASSYSGLAGVYNEQFF
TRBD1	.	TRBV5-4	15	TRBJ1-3	TGTGCCAGCAGCCAGGGACAGGGCTCTGGAAACACCATATATTTT	CASSQGQGSGNTIYF
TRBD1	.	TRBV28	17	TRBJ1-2	TGTGCCAGCAGTTTTGAGTATGGGACAGGAGCTAACTATGGCTACACCTTC	CASSFEYGTGANYGYTF
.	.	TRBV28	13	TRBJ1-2	TGTGCCACGGAGGGGACGGCCTTCTATGGCTACACCTTC	CATEGTAFYGYTF
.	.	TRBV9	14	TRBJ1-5	TGTGCCAGCAGTGCGGCTAGTGGCAATCAGCCCCAGCATTTT	CASSAASGNQPQHF
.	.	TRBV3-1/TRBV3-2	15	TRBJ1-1	TGTGCCAGCAGCCAAAAGGGGGGGGGAAACACTGAAGCTTTCTTT	CASSQKGGGNTEAFF
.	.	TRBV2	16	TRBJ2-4	TGTGCCAGCAGCAAAACGGAGGGCCTGCCCAAAAACATTCAGTACTTC	CASSKTEGLPKNIQYF
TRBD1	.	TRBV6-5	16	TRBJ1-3	TGTGCCAGCAGTTCCCCTGGACAGGGCTCTGGAAACACCATATATTTT	CASSSPGQGSGNTIYF
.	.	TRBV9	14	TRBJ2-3	TGTGCCAGCAACCCATCGGGGAGCACAGATACGCAGTATTTT	CASNPSGSTDTQYF
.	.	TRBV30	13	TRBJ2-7	TGTGCCTGGAGTTGGAGGGCCTCCTACGAGCAGTACTTC	CAWSWRASYEQYF
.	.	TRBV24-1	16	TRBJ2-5	TGTGCCACCAGTGATTTGCATTTTGGGGGGAAAGAGACCCAGTACTTC	CATSDLHFGGKETQYF
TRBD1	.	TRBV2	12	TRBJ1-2	TGTGCCGACCTCGACAGGGGCCATGGCTACACCTTC	CADLDRGHGYTF
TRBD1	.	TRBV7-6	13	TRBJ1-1	TGTGCCAGCAGTTTCTCAGGGGGTGGTGAAGCTTTCTTT	CASSFSGGGEAFF
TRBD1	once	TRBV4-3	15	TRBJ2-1	TGCGCCAGCAGCCAAGATCCGGGACAGAACAATGAGCAGTTCTTC	CASSQDPGQNNEQFF
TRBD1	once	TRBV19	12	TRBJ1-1	TGTGCCAGTAGGACAGGGGTGGTTGAAGCTTTCTTT	CASRTGVVEAFF
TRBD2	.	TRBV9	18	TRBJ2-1	TGTGCCAGCAGCCCAGGGACTAGCGGGGCCATATCCTACAATGAGCAGTTCTTC	CASSPGTSGAISYNEQFF
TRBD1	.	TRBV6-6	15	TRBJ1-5	TGTGCCAGCAGTTACTCTCGACAGGGCGATCAGCCCCAGCATTTT	CASSYSRQGDQPQHF
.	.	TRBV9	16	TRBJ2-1	TGTGCCAGCAGCGTAGAGTTTGGCGGCCCCTACAATGAGCAGTTCTTC	CASSVEFGGPYNEQFF
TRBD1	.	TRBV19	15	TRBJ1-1	TGTGCCAGTAGTATAGACAGGGGGATAAACACTGAAGCTTTCTTT	CASSIDRGINTEAFF
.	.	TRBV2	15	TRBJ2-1	TGTGCCAGCAGAGAACAGGGTTCAAGGAACAATGAGCAGTTCTTC	CASREQGSRNNEQFF
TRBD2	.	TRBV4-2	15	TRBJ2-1	TGTGCCAGCAGTCATACTAGCGGGGGCTACAATGAGCAGTTCTTC	CASSHTSGGYNEQFF
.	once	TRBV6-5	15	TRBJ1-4	TGTGCCAGCAGTTTAACCAGGGGAACTAATGAAAAACTGTTTTTT	CASSLTRGTNEKLFF
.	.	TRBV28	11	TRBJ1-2	TGTGCCAGCAGTTTAAGGGGTAAACGCACCTTC	CASSLRGKRTF
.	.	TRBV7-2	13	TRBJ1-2	TGTGCCAGCAGCTTAGGGAGTATCTATGGCTACACCTTC	CASSLGSIYGYTF
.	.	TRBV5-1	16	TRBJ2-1	TGCGCCAGCAGCTTGTCAGGGGTAGTAGCCTACAATGAGCAGTTCTTC	CASSLSGVVAYNEQFF
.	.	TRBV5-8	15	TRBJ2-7	TGTGCCAGCCAACCTTTTACCGGGGGGCGGTACGAGCAGTACTTC	CASQPFTGGRYEQYF
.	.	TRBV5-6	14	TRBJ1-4	TGTGCCAGCAGCTCAGGGAGGAGTGGAGAAAAACTGTTTTTT	CASSSGRSGEKLFF
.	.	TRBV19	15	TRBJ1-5	TGTGCCAGTAGTATTGAGTCAGGTCTTATTCTGCCCCAGCATTTT	CASSIESGLILPQHF
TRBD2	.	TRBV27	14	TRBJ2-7	TGTGCCAGCAGTTTATCGGGACTACCTTACGAGCAGTACTTC	CASSLSGLPYEQYF
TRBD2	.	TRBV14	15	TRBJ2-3	TGTGCCAGCAGCCGCGGACTAGTTGTCACAGATACGCAGTATTTT	CASSRGLVVTDTQYF
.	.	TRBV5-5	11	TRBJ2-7	TGTGCCAGCAGCTCTTCCTACGAGCAGTACTTC	CASSSSYEQYF
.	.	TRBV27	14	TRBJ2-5	TGTGCCAATCACTCCCGGGGAGACCAAGAGACCCAGTACTTC	CANHSRGDQETQYF
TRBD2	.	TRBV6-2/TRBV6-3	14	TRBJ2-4	TGTGCCAGCAGCCGGACTAGCGGAGGAAACATTCAGTACTTC	CASSRTSGGNIQYF
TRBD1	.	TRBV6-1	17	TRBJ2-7	TGTGCCAGCAGTGACCAGTCTCCGGGACAGAAAAGAGACGAGCAGTACTTC	CASSDQSPGQKRDEQYF
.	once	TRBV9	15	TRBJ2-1	TGTGCCAGCAGCGTAGGTAGACTAGTTTTTGATGAGCAGTTCTTC	CASSVGRLVFDEQFF
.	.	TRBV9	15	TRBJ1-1	TGTGCCAGCAGCGCCACAGGGATGGGAAGCACTGAAGCTTTCTTT	CASSATGMGSTEAFF
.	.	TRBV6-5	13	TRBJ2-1	TGTGCCAGCAGTTTGAGGGTCCTCAATGAGCAGTTCTTC	CASSLRVLNEQFF
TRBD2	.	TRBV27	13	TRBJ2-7	TGTGCCAGCGGACCGGGACTAGGATCCGAGCAGTACTTC	CASGPGLGSEQYF
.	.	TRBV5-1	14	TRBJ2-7	TGCGCCAGCAGCAATGGAGCGTTTTCCTACGAGCAGTACTTC	CASSNGAFSYEQYF
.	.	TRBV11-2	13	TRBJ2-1	TGTGCCAGCAGCTTGTGGGGCCAGGTTGAGCAGTTCTTC	CASSLWGQVEQFF
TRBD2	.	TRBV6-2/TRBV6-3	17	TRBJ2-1	TGTGCCAGCAGTTACCCGCAACGGACTAGCGCATACAATGAGCAGTTCTTC	CASSYPQRTSAYNEQFF
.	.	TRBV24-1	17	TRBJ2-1	TGTGCCACCAGTGATGTACCAGGCGCAGCCCCCCTCAATGAGCAGTTCTTC	CATSDVPGAAPLNEQFF
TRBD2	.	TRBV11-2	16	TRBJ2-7	TGTGCCAGCAGCTTAGATGCGCTAGCGGGAGACTACGAGCAGTACTTC	CASSLDALAGDYEQYF
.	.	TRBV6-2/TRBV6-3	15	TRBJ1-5	TGTGCCAGCAGTTATAATCGGCGGGGGAGTCAGCCCCAGCATTTT	CASSYNRRGSQPQHF
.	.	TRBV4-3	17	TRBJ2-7	TGCGCCAGCAGCCAAGAATACTTAACAGGACGATCCTACGAGCAGTACTTC	CASSQEYLTGRSYEQYF
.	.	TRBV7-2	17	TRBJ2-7	TGTGCCAGCAGCTTGGGGTTTGGCGGGGCGATGGGATCGGGGCAGTACTTC	CASSLGFGGAMGSGQYF
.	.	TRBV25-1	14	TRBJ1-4	TGTGCCAGCAGTGGAGACAGCAATGGTGAAAAACTGTTTTTT	CASSGDSNGEKLFF
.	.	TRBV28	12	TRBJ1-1	TGTGCCAGCAGTTTGTTGGGCCCTGAAGCTTTCTTT	CASSLLGPEAFF
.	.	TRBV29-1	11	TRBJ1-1	TGCAGCGTTGAACAGGGTGGTGAAGCTTTCTTT	CSVEQGGEAFF
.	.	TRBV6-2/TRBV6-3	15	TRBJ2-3	TGTGCCAGCAGTTACTCAGGGGTCAGCACAGATACGCAGTATTTT	CASSYSGVSTDTQYF
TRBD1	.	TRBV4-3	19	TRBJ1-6	TGCGCCAGCAGCCAAGACGGGCATCGCGGACAGGGGGTTAATTCACCCCTCCACTTT	CASSQDGHRGQGVNSPLHF
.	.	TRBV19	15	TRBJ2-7	TGTGCCAGTAGTGCCCAGACCGGGAGACCCTACGAGCAGTACTTC	CASSAQTGRPYEQYF
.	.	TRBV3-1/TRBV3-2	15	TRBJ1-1	TGTGCCAGCAGCCTCCAACAGCCTGGGAGCACTGAAGCTTTCTTT	CASSLQQPGSTEAFF
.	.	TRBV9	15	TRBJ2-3	TGTGCCAGCGGCGGTTGGGGGGTGTCGACAGATACGCAGTATTTT	CASGGWGVSTDTQYF